This T cell receptor (beta chain) was captured in a study of CD8 T cells in Susac syndrome. Random hexamers were used to reverse transcribe the RNA input (roughly 0.5 to 1 ug). Amplification of TCR beta CDR3 spanned 54 Vbeta and 13 Jbeta via immunoSEQ multiplex PCR. TCRdb itself ran the immunoSEQ multiplex PCR reads through MiXCR, one entry per CDR3 protein. The repertoire includes 84,000 or so distinct CDR3 sequences, about 96% of them detected once, and roughly 0.45% sits in the top ten. Study observations and caveats: Susac-specific public clones were found in both the total CD8+ and the CD8+ TEMRA repertoires, with under 20 in the former and several in the latter.

CDR3 length: 12 residues. V gave up 7 bases and J gave up 7 bases; unmatched junction bases: 7. CDR1 and CDR2 (germline): SQVTM, ANQGSEA. The study sequenced TCR beta in blood CD8+ and CD4+ T cells. About this clonotype itself: Its antigen is not identified.

The clonotype was recovered from a human donor with Susac syndrome. Sequences were obtained from CD8+ T cells from PBMCs. V gene TRBV29-1 combines with J gene TRBJ1-2, with 9 positions matching TRBD1. CDR3 DNA: TGCAGCGGGTTCACAGGGGGCCGTGGCTACACCTTC. The encoded protein is CSGFTGGRGYTF.